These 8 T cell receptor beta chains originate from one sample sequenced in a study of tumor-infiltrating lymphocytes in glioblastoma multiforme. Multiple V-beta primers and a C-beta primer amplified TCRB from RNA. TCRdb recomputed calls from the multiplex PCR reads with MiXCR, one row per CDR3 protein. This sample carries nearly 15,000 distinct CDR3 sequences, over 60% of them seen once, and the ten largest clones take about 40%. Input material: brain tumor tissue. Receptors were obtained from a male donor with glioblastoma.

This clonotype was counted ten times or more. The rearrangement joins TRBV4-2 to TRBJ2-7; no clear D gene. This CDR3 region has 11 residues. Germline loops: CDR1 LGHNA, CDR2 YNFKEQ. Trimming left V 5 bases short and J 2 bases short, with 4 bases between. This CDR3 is CASSNAYEQYF. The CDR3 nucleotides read TGTGCCAGCAGCAATGCCTACGAGCAGTACTTC.

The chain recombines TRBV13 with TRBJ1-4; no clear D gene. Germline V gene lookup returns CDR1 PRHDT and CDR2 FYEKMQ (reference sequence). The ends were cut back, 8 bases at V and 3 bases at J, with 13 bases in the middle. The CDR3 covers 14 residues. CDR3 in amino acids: CASGPRAANEKLFF. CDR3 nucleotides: TGTGCCAGCGGGCCAAGGGCCGCTAATGAAAAACTGTTTTTT.

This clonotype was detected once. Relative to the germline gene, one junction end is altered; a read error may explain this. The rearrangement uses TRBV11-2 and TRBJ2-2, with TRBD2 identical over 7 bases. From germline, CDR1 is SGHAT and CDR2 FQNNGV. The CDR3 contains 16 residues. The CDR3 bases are TGTACCAGCAGCTTAGGCGCTAGCGGTAACCCCGGGGAGCTGTTTTTT. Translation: CTSSLGASGNPGELFF. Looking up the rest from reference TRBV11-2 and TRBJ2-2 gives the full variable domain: EAGVAQSPRYKIIEKRQSVAFWCNPISGHATLYWYQQILGQGPKLLIQFQNNGVVDDSQLPKDRFSAERLKGVDSTLKIQPAKLEDSAVYLCTSSLGASGNPGELFFGEGSRLTVL.

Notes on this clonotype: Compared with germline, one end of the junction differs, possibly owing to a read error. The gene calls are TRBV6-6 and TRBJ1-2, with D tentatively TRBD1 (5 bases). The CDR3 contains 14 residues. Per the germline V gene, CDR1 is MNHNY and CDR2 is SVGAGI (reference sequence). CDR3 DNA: TGTGCCGGCAGTTTCTCGACACCAGGGAGTGGATACACCTTC. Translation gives CAGSFSTPGSGYTF.

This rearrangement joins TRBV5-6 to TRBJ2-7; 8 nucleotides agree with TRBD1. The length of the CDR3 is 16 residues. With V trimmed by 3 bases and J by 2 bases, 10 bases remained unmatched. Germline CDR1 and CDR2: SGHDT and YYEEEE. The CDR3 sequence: CASSSYGQGAPYEQYF. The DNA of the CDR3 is TGTGCCAGCAGCTCTTATGGACAGGGCGCTCCCTACGAGCAGTACTTC.

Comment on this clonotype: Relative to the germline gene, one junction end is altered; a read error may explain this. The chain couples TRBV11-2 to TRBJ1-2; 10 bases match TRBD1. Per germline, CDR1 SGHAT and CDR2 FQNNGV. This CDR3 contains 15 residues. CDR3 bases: TGTGCTAGCATCTCGGGGACAGGGGTGGGCTATGACTACACCTTC. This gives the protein CASISGTGVGYDYTF.

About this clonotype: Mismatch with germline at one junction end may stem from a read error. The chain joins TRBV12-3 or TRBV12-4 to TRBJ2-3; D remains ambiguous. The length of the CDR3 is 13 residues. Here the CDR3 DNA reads TGTGTCAGCAGTTTGGGGATCCGGAATATGCAGTATTTT. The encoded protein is CVSSLGIRNMQYF.

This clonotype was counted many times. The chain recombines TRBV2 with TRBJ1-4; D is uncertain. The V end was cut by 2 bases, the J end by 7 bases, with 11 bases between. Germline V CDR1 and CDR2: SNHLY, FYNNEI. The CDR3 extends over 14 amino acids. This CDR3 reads CASSEFVAGEKLFF. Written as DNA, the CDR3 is TGTGCCAGCAGTGAATTTGTAGCGGGTGAAAAACTGTTTTTT.